This is a list of T cell receptor beta chains from one sample in a study of neoadjuvant anti-PD-1 for oral cavity cancer. Method: immunoSEQ multiplex PCR; TCRdb's copy keeps in-frame clones and lacks some. The data contain roughly 13,000 clones, 60% to 80% of them seen just once; the ten biggest clones take up roughly 3.3%. Sequences were derived from PBMCs, sampled before nivolumab (anti-PD-1) treatment. These receptors were obtained from a person aged 35-79 years with oral cavity squamous cell carcinoma. Both conserved end residues are part of each CDR3. The D gene is left open where the match is weak. A clone size is listed for some rows: how often the clone was seen (once, few, many), or a class if it is expanded.

j_call d_call v_call clone_size cdr3_aa cdr3_nt
TRBJ1-1 - TRBV2 few CASSGLSEAFF TGTGCCAGCAGTGGATTATCCGAGGCTTTCTTT
TRBJ2-3 TRBD2 TRBV11-2 - CASASGWTDTQYF TGTGCCAGCGCTAGCGGGTGGACAGATACGCAGTATTTT
TRBJ1-2 - TRBV28 few CASSTPGPSGYTF TGTGCCAGCAGTACTCCAGGGCCCAGTGGCTACACCTTC
TRBJ2-1 - TRBV6-4 few CASSDGAGADEQFF TGTGCCAGCAGTGACGGAGCCGGGGCCGATGAGCAGTTCTTC
TRBJ1-2 - TRBV27 - CASSLGQFSYGYTF TGTGCCAGCAGTTTAGGACAGTTCTCCTATGGCTACACCTTC
TRBJ2-1 - TRBV5-6 - CASSWGLSNNEQFF TGTGCCAGCAGCTGGGGCCTTAGCAACAATGAGCAGTTCTTC
TRBJ2-5 - TRBV2 few CASSSKPGPGGETQYF TGTGCCAGCAGTTCCAAGCCCGGGCCCGGTGGGGAGACCCAGTACTTC
TRBJ1-2 - TRBV5-6 - CASSFYRQGMGNYGYTF TGTGCCAGCAGCTTCTATCGCCAGGGGATGGGTAACTATGGCTACACCTTC
TRBJ1-1 TRBD1 TRBV19 - CASSRYRGRYTEAFF TGTGCCAGTAGCCGATACAGGGGTAGGTACACTGAAGCTTTCTTT
TRBJ2-1 TRBD2 TRBV10-3 few CAISELTSGGYNEQFF TGTGCCATCAGTGAGTTAACTAGCGGGGGCTACAATGAGCAGTTCTTC
TRBJ1-1 - TRBV10-3 - CAISQVEVETEAFF TGTGCCATCAGCCAAGTGGAGGTAGAGACTGAAGCTTTCTTT
TRBJ2-7 TRBD1 TRBV6-5 - CASSYGQGIHEQYF TGTGCCAGCAGTTATGGACAGGGGATTCACGAGCAGTACTTC
TRBJ1-2 - TRBV18 - CASSGNLPTGTNYGYTF TGTGCCAGCTCAGGAAATCTTCCCACCGGGACCAACTATGGCTACACCTTC
TRBJ2-2 - TRBV5-1 - CASSRDGHTGELFF TGCGCCAGCAGCAGGGACGGACACACCGGGGAGCTGTTTTTT
TRBJ2-1 TRBD2 TRBV4-1 once CASSQVTSGYNEQFF TGCGCCAGCAGCCAAGTGACTAGCGGCTACAATGAGCAGTTCTTC
TRBJ2-7 - TRBV19 - CASSGAGPYEQYF TGTGCCAGTAGTGGGGCGGGACCCTACGAGCAGTACTTC
TRBJ2-4 - TRBV9 - CASSVAEGFPGGDIQYF TGTGCCAGCAGCGTAGCGGAGGGGTTCCCCGGAGGAGACATTCAGTACTTC
TRBJ2-5 - TRBV7-2 - CASSPVRGVGETQYF TGTGCCAGCAGTCCGGTGAGAGGGGTCGGCGAGACCCAGTACTTC
TRBJ2-7 - TRBV5-1 - CASSLRGSYEQYF TGCGCCAGCAGCTTGCGGGGTTCCTACGAGCAGTACTTC
TRBJ1-2 - TRBV9 - CASSVATGGYGYTF TGTGCCAGCAGCGTAGCTACAGGAGGGTATGGCTACACCTTC
TRBJ1-6 - TRBV5-1 - CASSLDILVGSPLHF TGCGCCAGCAGCTTAGACATCCTGGTGGGTTCACCCCTCCACTTT
TRBJ1-1 - TRBV19 - CASSIPPHSVNTEAFF TGTGCCAGTAGTATCCCCCCCCACTCAGTGAACACTGAAGCTTTCTTT
TRBJ1-2 - TRBV11-2 - CASTRPGRNYGYTF TGTGCCAGCACCCGACCAGGCAGAAACTATGGCTACACCTTC
TRBJ1-2 TRBD1 TRBV28 few CASSSHHRQGAQDGYTF TGTGCCAGCAGTTCCCATCACCGACAGGGGGCGCAGGATGGCTACACCTTC
TRBJ2-3 - TRBV19 - CASLDKYTQYF TGTGCCAGCCTTGACAAATATACGCAGTATTTT
TRBJ2-1 - TRBV7-2 - CASSSRWDEQFF TGTGCCAGCAGCTCTAGGTGGGATGAGCAGTTCTTC
TRBJ2-1 - TRBV7-2 - CASRRASYNEQFF TGTGCCAGCCGGCGGGCTTCCTACAATGAGCAGTTCTTC
TRBJ2-1 - TRBV2 - CASSSPRGIYNEQFF TGTGCCAGCAGTTCGCCTAGGGGGATCTACAATGAGCAGTTCTTC
TRBJ2-3 TRBD2 TRBV19 once CATGLAGELGTDTQYF TGTGCCACTGGACTAGCGGGGGAATTAGGTACAGATACGCAGTATTTT
TRBJ2-1 TRBD2 TRBV11-2 - CASSLPGLAGRRDNEQFF TGTGCCAGCAGCTTACCGGGACTAGCGGGACGACGGGACAATGAGCAGTTCTTC
TRBJ1-2 - TRBV14 - CASSQDFGYYGYTF TGTGCCAGCAGCCAAGATTTTGGGTACTATGGCTACACCTTC
TRBJ1-5 - TRBV2 - CASKGDLSNQPQHF TGTGCCAGCAAGGGGGACTTGAGCAATCAGCCCCAGCATTTT
TRBJ2-7 - TRBV5-1 once CASSLVVGGYEQYF TGCGCCAGCAGCTTGGTTGTGGGCGGCTACGAGCAGTACTTC
TRBJ2-2 TRBD1 TRBV5-4 - CASSRGQDYTGELFF TGTGCCAGCAGCCGCGGACAGGATTACACCGGGGAGCTGTTTTTT
TRBJ2-5 - TRBV5-6 - CASSGEGTAYETQYF TGTGCCAGCTCCGGAGAGGGGACGGCATATGAGACCCAGTACTTC